The 30 T cell receptor beta chains given below trace back to one sample, sequenced in a study of T cells after somatic rescue of genetic block. The method was immunoSEQ multiplex PCR; TCRdb's version includes in-frame clones alone and lacks a portion of them. The sample has approximately 110,000 clones; around nine tenths are singletons. The material sequenced was peripheral blood mononuclear cells (PBMCs). Receptor source: a young woman.

The chain joins TRBV5-5 to TRBJ1-3; D possibly corresponds to TRBD1 (6 bases). Looked up from germline, CDR1 is SGHKS and CDR2 is YYEKEE (reference sequence). The V and J ends lost 0 bases and 4 bases respectively, with 11 bases between them. The CDR3 totals 15 residues. The chain's CDR3 is CASSLGRGAGNTIYF. For the CDR3, the DNA is TGTGCCAGCAGCTTGGGCAGGGGCGCCGGAAACACCATATATTTT.

The J gene is TRBJ2-2, the V gene TRBV11-3, with D unresolved. There are 15 residues in the CDR3. V dropped 5 bases and J dropped 1 base, with 11 bases sitting between them. Germline V gene sequence: CDR1 SGHNT, CDR2 YENEEA. The CDR3 sequence is CASSLRPGNTGELFF. DNA for the CDR3: TGTGCCAGCAGCCTAAGGCCAGGGAACACCGGGGAGCTGTTTTTT.

This sequence joins TRBV5-1 and TRBJ2-3; a weak D match, TRBD1 (6 bases). Germline lookup yields CDR1 SGHRS and CDR2 YFSETQ. The V and J ends lost 5 bases and 0 bases respectively, with 16 bases between them. The CDR3 has 16 amino acids. For the CDR3, the DNA is TGCGCCAGCAGTCTCGTCAGGGGTCCTAGCACAGATACGCAGTATTTT. It is translated as CASSLVRGPSTDTQYF.

This chain links TRBV5-1 with TRBJ2-1; no firm D call. Germline assignment: CDR1 SGHRS and CDR2 YFSETQ. The V end lost 5 bases, the J end lost 5 bases, and 5 bases lay between the germline ends. The CDR3 has 11 residues. The CDR3 nucleotides read TGCGCCAGCAGTGCGGACAATGAGCAGTTCTTC. The encoded protein is CASSADNEQFF.

In its sample, this clone was seen a few times. The rearrangement joins TRBV2 to TRBJ1-2; TRBD1 might be the D (5 bases). Germline CDR1 reads SNHLY; CDR2 reads FYNNEI. The length of the CDR3 is 13 residues. Trimming cost V 10 bases and J 0 bases, with 12 bases left between them. The CDR3 loop reads CAKKTETNYGYTF. Here the CDR3 DNA reads TGTGCCAAGAAGACAGAAACTAACTATGGCTACACCTTC.

The chain couples TRBV12-5 to TRBJ2-2; no clear D gene. Germline V gene sequence: CDR1 LGHNT, CDR2 FRNRAP. The CDR3 contains 18 residues. The germline V and J ends were trimmed by 1 base and 0 bases, with 15 bases remaining between them. Here the CDR3 DNA reads TGTGCTAGTGGTTTGGCCCCTGGACGTTCCGCGAACACCGGGGAGCTGTTTTTT. This encodes CASGLAPGRSANTGELFF.

This clone was recorded only once. This sequence joins TRBV11-3 and TRBJ2-2; 8 bases are a match to TRBD2. CDR3 length: 15 amino acids. J lost 4 bases, V lost 3 bases, and 4 bases had no gene match. The germline CDR1 and CDR2 sequences are SGHNT and YENEEA. CDR3 residues: CASSFSGVSTGELFF. The CDR3 DNA reads as TGTGCCAGCAGCTTTAGCGGGGTGTCCACCGGGGAGCTGTTTTTT.

The genes are TRBV2 and TRBJ1-3; TRBD1 might be the D (6 bases). The V and J ends lost 5 bases and 0 bases respectively, with 14 bases between them. The CDR3 loop spans 16 amino acids. Germline-derived CDR1 and CDR2 are SNHLY and FYNNEI. The CDR3 sequence is CASSKLQGVSGNTIYF. CDR3 DNA sequence: TGTGCCAGCAGTAAACTACAGGGAGTCTCTGGAAACACCATATATTTT.

J is TRBJ2-2 and V is TRBV9; D is undetermined. The V end lost 7 bases, the J end lost 5 bases, and 9 bases lay between the germline ends. Germline V CDR1 and CDR2: SGDLS, YYNGEE. CDR3 length: 12 residues. The CDR3 region is CASGPSTGELFF. CDR3 nucleotide sequence: TGTGCCAGCGGGCCATCTACCGGGGAGCTGTTTTTT.

Only one count was recorded for this clone. This chain connects TRBV7-9 to TRBJ1-2, with 8 bases aligning to TRBD1. The J segment lost 6 bases and the V segment lost 4 bases, leaving 7 bases of the junction unmatched. Germline CDR1 SEHNR, CDR2 FQNEAQ (reference sequence). The CDR3 is 14 residues long. CDR3 DNA: TGTGCCAGCAGCTCCCCCAGGGGGCGGGATGGCTACACCTTC. Amino acid sequence: CASSSPRGRDGYTF.

The rearrangement joins TRBV30 to TRBJ1-6; TRBD1 might be the D (6 bases). V shed 4 bases and J shed 5 bases, with 6 bases lying between them. This CDR3 spans 12 amino acids. Germline V CDR1 and CDR2: GTSNPN, SVGIG (reference sequence). CDR3 sequence: CAWTGDNSPLHF. The CDR3 coding sequence is TGTGCCTGGACAGGGGATAATTCACCCCTCCACTTT. The variable domain in full, completed from reference TRBV30 and TRBJ1-6, reads SQTIHQWPATLVQPVGSPLSLECTVEGTSNPNLYWYRQAAGRGLQLLFYSVGIGQISSEVPQNLSASRPQDRQFILSSKKLLLSDSGFYLCAWTGDNSPLHFGNGTRLTVT.

The CDR3 DNA reads as TGCAGCGTTGGCAGGGACACCGGGGAGCTGTTTTTT. Amino acids: CSVGRDTGELFF. This sequence joins TRBV29-1 and TRBJ2-2; possible D gene TRBD1, 5 bases. The CDR3 length is 12 residues. The germline CDR1 and CDR2 sequences are SQVTM and ANQGSEA. V lost 4 bases to trimming and J lost 3 bases, with 6 bases between them.

This clone was detected only once. The genes are TRBV5-1 and TRBJ1-2; D might be TRBD1 (5 bases). V gave up 4 bases and J gave up 4 bases, with 11 bases separating them. The CDR3 spans 13 residues. In germline, CDR1 is SGHRS, CDR2 YFSETQ. Here the CDR3 reads CASSEPGVYGYTF. The CDR3, as DNA: TGCGCCAGCAGCGAGCCGGGGGTCTATGGCTACACCTTC.

This rearrangement joins TRBV28 to TRBJ2-3, with 15 bases aligning to TRBD2. The ends lost 3 bases at V and 8 bases at J; junction bases unmatched: 3. Germline CDR1 is MDHEN and CDR2 is SYDVKM. This CDR3 spans 15 amino acids. Written as DNA, the CDR3 is TGTGCCAGCAGTTTTGGACTAGCGGGGGGGAGTACGCAGTATTTT. It is translated as CASSFGLAGGSTQYF.

This rearrangement joins TRBV7-9 to TRBJ1-1, with D perhaps TRBD1 (5 bases). CDR3 length: 14 amino acids. The V end was cut by 5 bases, the J end by 5 bases, with 15 bases between. CDR1 is SEHNR, CDR2 FQNEAQ, per germline (reference sequence). The CDR3 region is CASSITGWGTEAFF. CDR3 DNA: TGTGCCAGCAGCATCACCGGTTGGGGGACTGAAGCTTTCTTT.

The V call is TRBV9, the J call TRBJ2-3; D is unresolved. V lost 2 bases, J lost 2 bases, and 12 bases lay in between. The CDR3 length is 15 residues. Germline CDR1 SGDLS, CDR2 YYNGEE. This CDR3 reads CASSVSPPVTDTQYF. The CDR3 DNA is TGTGCCAGCAGCGTGAGCCCGCCGGTCACAGATACGCAGTATTTT.

V gene TRBV10-3 combines with J gene TRBJ1-1; D unclear. CDR1 and CDR2 (germline): ENHRY, SYGVKD. With 0 bases removed from V and 4 bases from J, the gap between germline ends came to 6 bases. This CDR3 is built from 13 residues. Here the CDR3 reads CAISESGVTEAFF. The CDR3 DNA sequence: TGTGCCATCAGTGAGTCCGGCGTCACTGAAGCTTTCTTT.

The chain employs TRBV11-2 and TRBJ1-2, with TRBD1 as a possible D gene (5 bases). Germline assignment: CDR1 SGHAT and CDR2 FQNNGV. Trimming took off 1 base at V and 6 bases at J, with 9 bases between the two ends. The CDR3 contains 13 residues. In nucleotides, the CDR3 is TGTGCCAGCAGCTTAGCCAGGGAGAATGGCTACACCTTC. Its protein product is CASSLARENGYTF. Full variable domain (missing parts from reference TRBV11-2 and TRBJ1-2): EAGVAQSPRYKIIEKRQSVAFWCNPISGHATLYWYQQILGQGPKLLIQFQNNGVVDDSQLPKDRFSAERLKGVDSTLKIQPAKLEDSAVYLCASSLARENGYTFGSGTRLTVV.

This rearrangement joins TRBV7-9 to TRBJ1-2; D gene uncertain. Germline V gene data show CDR1 as SEHNR and CDR2 as FQNEAQ (reference sequence). This CDR3 contains 16 residues. Deletions cut 2 bases from V and 4 bases from J, with 17 bases between. The CDR3 loop reads CASSLMGSPGGYGYTF. As DNA, the CDR3 is TGTGCCAGCAGCTTAATGGGGTCCCCAGGAGGCTATGGCTACACCTTC.

J is TRBJ2-3 and V is TRBV5-1, with D perhaps matching TRBD2 (6 bases). The germline gives CDR1 SGHRS, CDR2 YFSETQ. The CDR3 is made up of 14 amino acids. Deletions cut 0 bases from V and 5 bases from J, with 10 bases between. CDR3 sequence: CASSLVRRGDTQYF. DNA for the CDR3: TGCGCCAGCAGCTTGGTACGGCGGGGAGATACGCAGTATTTT.

The genes are TRBV2 and TRBJ2-7, with a tentative D call TRBD1 (5 bases). CDR1 and CDR2 (germline): SNHLY, FYNNEI. Trimming removed 2 bases from V and 3 bases from J, with 5 bases in between. This CDR3 comprises 12 residues. The CDR3 nucleotides read TGTGCCAGCAGTGAAAGGGGCTACGAGCAGTACTTC. Amino acid sequence: CASSERGYEQYF.

The CDR3 coding sequence is TGTGCCAGTAGGGCTTATAATCAAGAGACCCAGTACTTC. Protein sequence: CASRAYNQETQYF. V usage is TRBV19 and J usage is TRBJ2-5; D call uncertain. V was pared by 6 bases and J by 2 bases, with 10 bases between. The CDR3 is 13 amino acids. Germline values: CDR1 LNHDA, CDR2 SQIVND (reference sequence).

CDR3 region: CASSYREGTYNEQFF. CDR3 DNA sequence: TGCGCCAGCAGCTACCGGGAAGGGACATACAATGAGCAGTTCTTC. The V call is TRBV4-3, the J call TRBJ2-1, with a tentative D call TRBD1 (6 bases). The germline gives CDR1 LGHNA, CDR2 YSLEER. The length of the CDR3 is 15 residues. Trimming cost V 5 bases and J 4 bases, with 15 bases left between them.

This chain uses TRBV6-1 with TRBJ2-5; 7 bases line up with TRBD2. The V gene end was trimmed by 6 bases and the J gene end by 4 bases; junction bases not matched to a gene: 2. The germline CDR1 and CDR2 sequences are MNHNS and SASEGT. This CDR3 spans 12 amino acids. CDR3: CASSRLAETQYF. The CDR3 nucleotides are TGTGCCAGCAGCAGACTAGCAGAGACCCAGTACTTC.

This clone was counted between two and nine times. In nucleotides, the CDR3 is TGTGCCTGGGCTTCCCCGGGACCCATGAACACTGAAGCTTTCTTT. This gives the protein CAWASPGPMNTEAFF. The V gene is TRBV30, the J gene TRBJ1-1; perhaps TRBD1 as D (5 bases). Germline-derived CDR1 and CDR2 are GTSNPN and SVGIG (reference sequence). V lost 5 bases, J lost 0 bases, and 16 bases lay in between. This CDR3 contains 15 residues.

The chain combines TRBV2 with TRBJ1-2; no firm D call. The CDR3 is made up of 12 amino acids. Germline V gives CDR1 SNHLY, CDR2 FYNNEI. The V end lost 11 bases, the J end lost 8 bases, and 18 bases lay between the germline ends. The CDR3 bases are TGTGCCCTCCAATCCCAGGTCTTCGGCTACACCTTC. Translating it yields CALQSQVFGYTF.

The J gene is TRBJ2-7, the V gene TRBV19; no firm D call. The germline V and J ends were trimmed by 6 bases and 5 bases, with 14 bases remaining between them. CDR1 is LNHDA and CDR2 is SQIVND in the germline V gene (reference sequence). This CDR3 is built from 13 residues. CDR3 protein: CASSHGSGNEQYF. CDR3 DNA: TGTGCCAGTAGCCATGGATCGGGTAACGAGCAGTACTTC.

This clone was counted a single time. The chain is built from TRBV4-2 and TRBJ2-5; 7 bases are shared with TRBD2. Germline CDR1 is LGHNA and CDR2 is YNFKEQ. J gave up 2 bases and V 1 base, and 10 bases lay outside the gene matches. The CDR3 sequence is 17 residues long. CDR3 bases: TGTGCCAGCAGCCAAGGTCGGGCTAGCGGACTACAAGAGACCCAGTACTTC. Its protein product is CASSQGRASGLQETQYF.

The rearrangement joins TRBV10-3 to TRBJ1-4; the D gene is possibly TRBD1 (6 bases). This CDR3 is 14 amino acids long. Trimming stripped 3 bases from V and 6 bases from J, with 11 bases between. CDR1 ENHRY and CDR2 SYGVKD come from the germline V gene. CDR3 bases: TGTGCCATCAGTGATCGAAGGGGGGATGAAAAACTGTTTTTT. Translated: CAISDRRGDEKLFF.

This clone was seen only once. This chain links TRBV2 with TRBJ2-7, with D tentatively TRBD1 or TRBD2 (7 bases each). V dropped 6 bases and J dropped 2 bases, with 14 bases sitting between them. The CDR3 runs to 14 residues. Germline CDR1 reads SNHLY; CDR2 reads FYNNEI. CDR3 sequence: CASRAGGEPYEQYF. The DNA for the CDR3 is TGTGCCAGCAGGGCAGGGGGGGAACCCTACGAGCAGTACTTC.